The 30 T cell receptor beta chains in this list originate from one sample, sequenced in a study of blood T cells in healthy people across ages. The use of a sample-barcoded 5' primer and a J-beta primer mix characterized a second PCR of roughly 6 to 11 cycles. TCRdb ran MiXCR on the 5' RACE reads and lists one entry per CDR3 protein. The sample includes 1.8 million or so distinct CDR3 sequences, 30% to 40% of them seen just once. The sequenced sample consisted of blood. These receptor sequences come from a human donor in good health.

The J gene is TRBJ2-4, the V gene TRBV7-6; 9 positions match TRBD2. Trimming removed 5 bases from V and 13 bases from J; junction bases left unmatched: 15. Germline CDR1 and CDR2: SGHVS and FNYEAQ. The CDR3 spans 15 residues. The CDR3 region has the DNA TGTGCCAGCAGCCCCTGGGGGGCGGGGGGGCATGAGCAGTACTTC. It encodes CASSPWGAGGHEQYF.

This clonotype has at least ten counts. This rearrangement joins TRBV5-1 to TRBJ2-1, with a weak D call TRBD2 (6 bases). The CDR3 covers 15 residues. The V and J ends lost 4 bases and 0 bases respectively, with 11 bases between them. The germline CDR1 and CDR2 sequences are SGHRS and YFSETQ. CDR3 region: CASSPGTVSYNEQFF. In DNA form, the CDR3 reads TGCGCCAGCAGCCCCGGGACTGTCTCCTACAATGAGCAGTTCTTC.

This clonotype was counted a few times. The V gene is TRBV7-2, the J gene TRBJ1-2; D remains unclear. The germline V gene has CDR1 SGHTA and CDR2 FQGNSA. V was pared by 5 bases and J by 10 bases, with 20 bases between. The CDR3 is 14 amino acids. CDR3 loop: CASSVDGGIGSYTF. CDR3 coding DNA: TGTGCCAGCAGCGTGGATGGTGGCATTGGTTCCTACACCTTC.

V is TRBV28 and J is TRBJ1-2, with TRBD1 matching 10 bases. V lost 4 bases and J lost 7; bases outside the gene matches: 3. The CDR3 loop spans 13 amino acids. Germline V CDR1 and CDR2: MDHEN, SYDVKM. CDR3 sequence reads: CASSWTGGRGYTF. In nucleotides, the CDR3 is TGTGCCAGCAGTTGGACAGGGGGTCGTGGCTACACCTTC.

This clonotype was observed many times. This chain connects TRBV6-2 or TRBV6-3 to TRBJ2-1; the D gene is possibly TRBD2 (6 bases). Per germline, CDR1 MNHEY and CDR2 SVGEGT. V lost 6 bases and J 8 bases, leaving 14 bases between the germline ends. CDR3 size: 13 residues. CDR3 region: CASRSRLVYEQFF. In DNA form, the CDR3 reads TGTGCCAGCAGATCACGACTAGTCTATGAGCAGTTCTTC.

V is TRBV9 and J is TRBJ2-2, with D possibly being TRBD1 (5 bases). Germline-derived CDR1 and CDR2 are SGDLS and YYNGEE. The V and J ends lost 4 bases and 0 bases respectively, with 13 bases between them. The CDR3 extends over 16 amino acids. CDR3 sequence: CASSLHRSPNTGELFF. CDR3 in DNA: TGTGCCAGCAGCCTACACAGGAGCCCGAACACCGGGGAGCTGTTTTTT.

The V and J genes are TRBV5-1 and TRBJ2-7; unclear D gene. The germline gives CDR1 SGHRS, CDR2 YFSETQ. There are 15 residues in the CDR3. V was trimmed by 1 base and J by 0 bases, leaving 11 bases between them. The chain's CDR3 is CASSLKASISYEQYF. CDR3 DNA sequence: TGCGCCAGCAGCTTGAAAGCCTCTATCTCCTACGAGCAGTACTTC.

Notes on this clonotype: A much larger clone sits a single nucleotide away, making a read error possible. The CDR3, as DNA: TGTGCCAGCAACCAAGATGGGGGACAGGGGTTGAACACTGAAGCTTTCTTT. It yields the protein CASNQDGGQGLNTEAFF. The chain carries TRBV3-1 and TRBJ1-1, with 10 bases lining up with TRBD1. The CDR3 consists of 17 residues. The germline V gene encodes CDR1 LGHDT and CDR2 YNNKEL (reference sequence).

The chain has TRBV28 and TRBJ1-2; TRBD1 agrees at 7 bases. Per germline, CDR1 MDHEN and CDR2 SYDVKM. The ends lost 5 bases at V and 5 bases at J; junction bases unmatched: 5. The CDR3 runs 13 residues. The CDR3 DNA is TGTGCCAGCAGTGGACAGGTGAATTATGGCTACACCTTC. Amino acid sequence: CASSGQVNYGYTF.

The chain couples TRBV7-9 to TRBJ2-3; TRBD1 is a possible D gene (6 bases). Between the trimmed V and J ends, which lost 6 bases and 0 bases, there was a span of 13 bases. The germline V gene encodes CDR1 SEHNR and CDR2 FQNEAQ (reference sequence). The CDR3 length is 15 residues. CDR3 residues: CASSLRDTSTDTQYF. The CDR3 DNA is TGTGCCAGCAGTCTCCGGGACACTAGCACAGATACGCAGTATTTT.

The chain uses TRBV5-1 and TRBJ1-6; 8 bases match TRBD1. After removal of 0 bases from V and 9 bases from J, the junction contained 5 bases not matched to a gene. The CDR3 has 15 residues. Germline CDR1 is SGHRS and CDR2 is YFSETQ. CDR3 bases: TGCGCCAGCAGCTTGGGACAGGGGCGTAGTTCACCCCTCCACTTT. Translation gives CASSLGQGRSSPLHF. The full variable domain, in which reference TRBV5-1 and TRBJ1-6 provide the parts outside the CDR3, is KAGVTQTPRYLIKTRGQQVTLSCSPISGHRSVSWYQQTPGQGLQFLFEYFSETQRNKGNFPGRFSGRQFSNSRSEMNVSTLELGDSALYLCASSLGQGRSSPLHFGNGTRLTVT.

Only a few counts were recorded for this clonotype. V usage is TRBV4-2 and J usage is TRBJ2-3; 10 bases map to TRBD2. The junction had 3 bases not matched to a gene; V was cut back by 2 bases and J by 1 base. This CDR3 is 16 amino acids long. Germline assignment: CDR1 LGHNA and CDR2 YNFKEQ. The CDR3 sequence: CASSQKTSGGTDTQYF. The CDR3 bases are TGTGCCAGCAGCCAAAAAACTAGCGGGGGCACAGATACGCAGTATTTT.

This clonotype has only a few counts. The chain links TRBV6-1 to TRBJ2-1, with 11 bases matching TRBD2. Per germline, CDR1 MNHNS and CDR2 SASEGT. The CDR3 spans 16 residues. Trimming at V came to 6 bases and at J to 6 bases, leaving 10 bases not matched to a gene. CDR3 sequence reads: CASSFQLAGVSNEQFF. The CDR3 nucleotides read TGTGCCAGCAGCTTCCAACTAGCGGGGGTCTCCAATGAGCAGTTCTTC.

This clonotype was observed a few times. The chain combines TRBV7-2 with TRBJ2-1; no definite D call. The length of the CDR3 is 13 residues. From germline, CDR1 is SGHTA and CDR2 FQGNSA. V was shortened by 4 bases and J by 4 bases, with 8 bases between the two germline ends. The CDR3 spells CASSSHYYNEQFF. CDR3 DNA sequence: TGTGCCAGCAGCTCCCACTATTACAATGAGCAGTTCTTC.

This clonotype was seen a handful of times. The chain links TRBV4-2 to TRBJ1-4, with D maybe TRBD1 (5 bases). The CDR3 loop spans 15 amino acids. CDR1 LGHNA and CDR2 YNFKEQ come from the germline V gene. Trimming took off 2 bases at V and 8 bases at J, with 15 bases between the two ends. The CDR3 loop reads CASSQKAGTKEKLFF. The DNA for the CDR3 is TGTGCCAGCAGCCAAAAAGCCGGGACGAAGGAAAAACTGTTTTTT.

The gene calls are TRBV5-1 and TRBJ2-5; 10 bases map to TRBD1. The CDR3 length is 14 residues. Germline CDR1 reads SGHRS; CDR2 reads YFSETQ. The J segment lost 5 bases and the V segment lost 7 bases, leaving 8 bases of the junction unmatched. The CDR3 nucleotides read TGCGCCAGCCGTATCGACAGGGGGCAGGAGACCCAGTACTTC. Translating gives CASRIDRGQETQYF.

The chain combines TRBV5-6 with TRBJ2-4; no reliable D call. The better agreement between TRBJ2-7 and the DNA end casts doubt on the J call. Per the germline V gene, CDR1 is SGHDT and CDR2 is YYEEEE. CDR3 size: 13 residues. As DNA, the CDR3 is TGTGCCAGCAGCTTTCAGGCGCGCTACGAGCAGTACTTC. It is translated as CASSFQARYEQYF.

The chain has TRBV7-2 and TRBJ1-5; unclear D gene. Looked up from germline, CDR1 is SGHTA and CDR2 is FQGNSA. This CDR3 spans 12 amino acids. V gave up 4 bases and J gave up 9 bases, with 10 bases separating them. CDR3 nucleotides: TGTGCCAGCAGCTCCGGACCGGGGCCCCAGCATTTT. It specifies CASSSGPGPQHF.

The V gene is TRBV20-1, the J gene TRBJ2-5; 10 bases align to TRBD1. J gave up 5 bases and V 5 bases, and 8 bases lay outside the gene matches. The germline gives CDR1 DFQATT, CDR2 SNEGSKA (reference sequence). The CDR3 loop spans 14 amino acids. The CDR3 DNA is TGCAGTGCTCTTGACAGGGGGCTGGTGGAGACCCAGTACTTC. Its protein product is CSALDRGLVETQYF.

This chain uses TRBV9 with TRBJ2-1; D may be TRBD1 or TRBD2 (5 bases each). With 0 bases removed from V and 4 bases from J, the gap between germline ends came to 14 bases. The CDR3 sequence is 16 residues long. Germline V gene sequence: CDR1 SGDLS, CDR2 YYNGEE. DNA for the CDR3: TGTGCCAGCAGCGTAGGGGGACGGAACCCGTACAATGAGCAGTTCTTC. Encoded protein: CASSVGGRNPYNEQFF.

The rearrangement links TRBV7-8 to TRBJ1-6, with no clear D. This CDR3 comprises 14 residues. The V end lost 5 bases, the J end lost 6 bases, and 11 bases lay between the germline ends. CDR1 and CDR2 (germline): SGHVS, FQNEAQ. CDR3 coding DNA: TGTGCCAGCAGCCTCGCAAGGCTTAATTCACCCCTCCACTTT. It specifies CASSLARLNSPLHF.

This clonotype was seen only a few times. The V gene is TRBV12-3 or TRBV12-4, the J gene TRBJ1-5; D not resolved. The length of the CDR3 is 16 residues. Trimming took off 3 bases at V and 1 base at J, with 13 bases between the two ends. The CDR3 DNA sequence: TGTGCCAGCAGTTTTGGGCCGAGAGGGAGCAATCAGCCCCAGCATTTT. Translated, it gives CASSFGPRGSNQPQHF.

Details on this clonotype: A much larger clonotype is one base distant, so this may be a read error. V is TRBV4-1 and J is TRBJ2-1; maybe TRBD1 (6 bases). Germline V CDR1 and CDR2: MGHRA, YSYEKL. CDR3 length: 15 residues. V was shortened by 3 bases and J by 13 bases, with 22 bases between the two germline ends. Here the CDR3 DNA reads TGCGCCAGCAGCCATCACGGGACATCCCAAGAGACCCAGTTCTTC. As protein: CASSHHGTSQETQFF.

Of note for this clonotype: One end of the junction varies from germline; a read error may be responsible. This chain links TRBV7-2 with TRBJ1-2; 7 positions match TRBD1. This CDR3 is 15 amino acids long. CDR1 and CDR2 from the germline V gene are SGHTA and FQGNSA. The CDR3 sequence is CASSSERGTAYGHTF. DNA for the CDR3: TGTGCCAGCAGCTCCGAAAGGGGGACAGCTTATGGCCACACCTTC.

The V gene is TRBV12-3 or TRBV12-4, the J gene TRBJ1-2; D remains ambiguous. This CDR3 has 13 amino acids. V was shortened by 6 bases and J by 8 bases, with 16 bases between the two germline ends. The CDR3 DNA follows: TGTGCCAGCAGCCAAACTATATCATGGGGCTACACCTTC. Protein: CASSQTISWGYTF.

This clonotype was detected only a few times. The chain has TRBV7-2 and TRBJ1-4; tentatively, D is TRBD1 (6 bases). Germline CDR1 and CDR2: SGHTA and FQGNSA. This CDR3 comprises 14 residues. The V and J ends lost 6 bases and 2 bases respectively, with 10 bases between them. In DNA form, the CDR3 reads TGTGCCAGCAGTACAGGGTCGACTAATGAAAAACTGTTTTTT. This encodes CASSTGSTNEKLFF.

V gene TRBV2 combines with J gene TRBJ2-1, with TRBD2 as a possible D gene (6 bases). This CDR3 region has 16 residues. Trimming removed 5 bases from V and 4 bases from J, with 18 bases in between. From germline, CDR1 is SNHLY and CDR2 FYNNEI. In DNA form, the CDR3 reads TGTGCCAGCAGTCCCCGGGGACTTACGGGGTACAATGAGCAGTTCTTC. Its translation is CASSPRGLTGYNEQFF.

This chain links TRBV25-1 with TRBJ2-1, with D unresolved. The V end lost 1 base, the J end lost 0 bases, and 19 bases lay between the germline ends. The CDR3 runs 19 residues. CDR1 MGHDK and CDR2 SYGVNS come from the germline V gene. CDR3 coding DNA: TGTGCCAGCAGTGAATTTGCAGCCGTGACCCCAAGCTCCTACAATGAGCAGTTCTTC. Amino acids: CASSEFAAVTPSSYNEQFF.

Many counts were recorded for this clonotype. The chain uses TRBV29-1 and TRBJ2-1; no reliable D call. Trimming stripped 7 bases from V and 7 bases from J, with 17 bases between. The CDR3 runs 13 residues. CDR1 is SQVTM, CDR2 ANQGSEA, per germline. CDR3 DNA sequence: TGCAGCGCCCAGCGTCGCATTTCTAATGAGCAGTTCTTC. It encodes CSAQRRISNEQFF.

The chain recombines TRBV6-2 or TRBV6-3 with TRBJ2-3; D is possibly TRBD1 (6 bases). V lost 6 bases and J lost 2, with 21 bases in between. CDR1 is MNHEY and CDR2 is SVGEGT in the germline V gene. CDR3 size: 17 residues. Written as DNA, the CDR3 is TGTGCCAGCAGGAAACACCTACAGGGACCGACCACAGATACGCAGTATTTT. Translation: CASRKHLQGPTTDTQYF.